The 26 T cell receptor beta chains presented below share a single source sample, sequenced in a study of immune evolution from preneoplasia to lung adenocarcinoma. Clones were sequenced by immunoSEQ multiplex PCR, and TCRdb holds only the in-frame ones, with some missing. The profile shows 3,000 or so clones, roughly 80% of them singletons. Sequencing used FFPE invasive lung adenocarcinoma tissue. The receptors were gathered from a person aged 60 to 80 with invasive lung adenocarcinoma.

The chain has TRBV9 and TRBJ2-2; 9 positions agree with TRBD2. The CDR3 runs 16 residues. The V and J ends lost 0 bases and 3 bases, in that order; junction bases with no gene match: 3. Germline V lookup: CDR1 SGDLS, CDR2 YYNGEE. The DNA of the CDR3 is TGTGCCAGCAGCGTAGGCGGGGGGGCCTACACCGGGGAGCTGTTTTTT. Amino acids: CASSVGGGAYTGELFF.

This clone was seen just once. The gene calls are TRBV9 and TRBJ2-7; tentative D call: TRBD1 (5 bases). Trimming shortened V by 0 bases and J by 6 bases, and 13 bases separated the two germline ends. Germline loops: CDR1 SGDLS, CDR2 YYNGEE. The CDR3 has 14 amino acids. This chain's CDR3 is CASSVGGRESEQYF. The DNA for the CDR3 is TGTGCCAGCAGCGTAGGCGGCAGGGAAAGCGAGCAGTACTTC.

The table lists this clone with a count of one. The chain recombines TRBV15 with TRBJ2-3, with TRBD1 identical over 10 bases. The CDR3 extends over 14 amino acids. Germline CDR1 reads LNHNV; CDR2 reads YYDKDF (reference sequence). V was pared by 3 bases and J by 3 bases, with 0 bases of the junction left unmatched. Here the CDR3 reads CATSRGQGTDTQYF. The CDR3 region has the DNA TGTGCCACCAGCAGGGGACAGGGGACAGATACGCAGTATTTT.

V is TRBV19 and J is TRBJ1-2, with unresolved D. The length of the CDR3 is 13 residues. Germline V gene lookup returns CDR1 LNHDA and CDR2 SQIVND (reference sequence). V lost 7 bases to trimming and J lost 5 bases, with 14 bases between them. CDR3 protein: CASTETLGYGYTF. DNA of the CDR3: TGTGCCAGTACCGAGACGTTGGGGTATGGCTACACCTTC.

The rearrangement links TRBV4-2 to TRBJ1-2; 7 bases fit TRBD1. CDR1 is LGHNA and CDR2 is YNFKEQ in the germline V gene. This CDR3 region has 15 residues. The V segment lost 0 bases and the J segment 1 base; nucleotides outside the gene matches: 2. CDR3 protein: CASSQDTGDNYGYTF. CDR3 bases: TGTGCCAGCAGCCAAGATACAGGGGATAACTATGGCTACACCTTC.

The chain uses TRBV4-1 and TRBJ2-7; TRBD2 aligns across 7 bases. The length of the CDR3 is 13 residues. Trimming removed 6 bases from V and 3 bases from J; junction bases left unmatched: 5. CDR1 is MGHRA and CDR2 is YSYEKL in the germline V gene. The CDR3 coding sequence is TGCGCCAGCAGTCGTGCGGGGGACTACGAGCAGTACTTC. It yields the protein CASSRAGDYEQYF.

This clone showed up just once. J is TRBJ1-1 and V is TRBV28; possible D gene TRBD1, 5 bases. CDR3 size: 17 residues. Trimming removed 6 bases at V and 1 base at J, with 21 bases between. The germline CDR1 and CDR2 sequences are MDHEN and SYDVKM. Here the CDR3 reads CASSRSGTVVGNTEAFF. CDR3 nucleotides: TGTGCCAGCAGCCGATCGGGGACGGTGGTGGGGAACACTGAAGCTTTCTTT.

This rearrangement joins TRBV5-1 to TRBJ1-2; no firm D call. Germline V gene sequence: CDR1 SGHRS, CDR2 YFSETQ. CDR3 length equals 14 residues. V lost 0 bases and J 1 base, leaving 7 bases between the germline ends. CDR3 sequence: CASSLEAVNYGYTF. In nucleotides, the CDR3 is TGCGCCAGCAGCTTGGAGGCAGTTAACTATGGCTACACCTTC.

The chain recombines TRBV7-3 with TRBJ2-5; the D is unclear. The germline V and J ends were trimmed by 3 bases and 3 bases, with 11 bases remaining between them. The germline V gene encodes CDR1 SGHTA and CDR2 FQGTGA. The CDR3 has 14 amino acids. CDR3 loop: CASSLNNVEETQYF. In DNA, the CDR3 is TGTGCCAGCAGCTTGAATAACGTCGAAGAGACCCAGTACTTC.

V is TRBV6-5 and J is TRBJ2-1; D is ambiguous. Germline lookup yields CDR1 MNHEY and CDR2 SVGAGI. This CDR3 is built from 11 residues. The germline V and J ends were trimmed by 4 bases and 12 bases, with 10 bases remaining between them. The chain's CDR3 is CASSSQIAQFF. In nucleotides, the CDR3 is TGTGCCAGCAGTTCCCAGATTGCGCAGTTCTTC.

This clone has only one observation. The chain carries TRBV19 and TRBJ1-2; TRBD1 matches at 7 bases. CDR1 is LNHDA, CDR2 SQIVND, per germline (reference sequence). This CDR3 spans 15 amino acids. The V segment lost 9 bases and the J segment 0 bases; nucleotides outside the gene matches: 10. The DNA of the CDR3 is TGTGCCAGCAGACAGGGTCAGTACCCTAACTATGGCTACACCTTC. Translation gives CASRQGQYPNYGYTF.

There are a few counts of this clone. The chain has TRBV10-3 and TRBJ1-1, with 7 nucleotides matching TRBD1. Germline V CDR1 and CDR2: ENHRY, SYGVKD. This CDR3 region has 14 residues. V lost 2 bases and J lost 3; bases outside the gene matches: 3. This chain's CDR3 is CAISEGQDDTEAFF. The CDR3 DNA reads TGTGCCATCAGTGAGGGACAGGACGACACTGAAGCTTTCTTT.

V usage is TRBV13 and J usage is TRBJ1-1, with D perhaps TRBD1 (5 bases). In germline, CDR1 is PRHDT, CDR2 FYEKMQ (reference sequence). V dropped 6 bases and J dropped 4 bases, with 18 bases sitting between them. The CDR3 consists of 15 residues. In nucleotides, the CDR3 is TGTGCCAGCAGATTCCCCTCGGGGGGGGGCACTGAAGCTTTCTTT. Amino acids: CASRFPSGGGTEAFF.

V usage is TRBV6-5 and J usage is TRBJ2-3; perhaps TRBD2 as D (6 bases). This CDR3 region has 13 residues. V lost 6 bases and J 2 bases, leaving 9 bases between the germline ends. The germline gives CDR1 MNHEY, CDR2 SVGAGI. In DNA, the CDR3 is TGTGCCAGCAGGCGGGACTTCACAGATACGCAGTATTTT. It specifies CASRRDFTDTQYF.

V gene TRBV19 combines with J gene TRBJ2-2, with TRBD1 identical over 9 bases. There are 15 residues in the CDR3. CDR1 and CDR2 (germline): LNHDA, SQIVND (reference sequence). After removal of 7 bases from V and 7 bases from J, the junction contained 10 bases not matched to a gene. CDR3: CASTVEDRGFGELFF. In nucleotides, the CDR3 is TGTGCCAGTACGGTTGAGGACAGGGGCTTCGGGGAGCTGTTTTTT.

CDR3 coding DNA: TGCAGCGTTCTGGACGGAGCGAACACTGAAGCTTTCTTT. Its translation: CSVLDGANTEAFF. This chain links TRBV29-1 with TRBJ1-1; D is undetermined. There are 13 residues in the CDR3. V lost 5 bases, J lost 1 base, and 11 bases lay in between. The germline V gene has CDR1 SQVTM and CDR2 ANQGSEA.

The chain couples TRBV12-5 to TRBJ2-5; no reliable D call. Per the germline V gene, CDR1 is LGHNT and CDR2 is FRNRAP. There are 13 residues in the CDR3. V lost 1 base and J lost 1, with 4 bases in between. The CDR3 DNA reads as TGTGCTAGTGGTTTGGGCAGCCAAGAGACCCAGTACTTC. Protein sequence: CASGLGSQETQYF.

The chain employs TRBV5-4 and TRBJ1-6; no definite D call. The germline CDR1 and CDR2 sequences are SGHNT and YYREEE (reference sequence). Trimming pared 2 bases from V and 5 bases from J, leaving 8 bases between. The CDR3 totals 14 residues. CDR3 sequence reads: CASSLGYDNSPLHF. The DNA of the CDR3 is TGTGCCAGCAGCTTAGGGTACGATAATTCACCCCTCCACTTT.

This sequence joins TRBV7-3 and TRBJ2-7; 8 positions agree with TRBD1. Germline-derived CDR1 and CDR2 are SGHTA and FQGTGA. Trimming removed 6 bases from V and 6 bases from J; junction bases left unmatched: 7. The CDR3 length is 13 residues. The CDR3 DNA follows: TGTGCCAGCAGTCAGGGGGCGCTAGGCGAGCAGTACTTC. It specifies CASSQGALGEQYF.

CDR3 residues: CATSRPPQGTYEKLFF. The CDR3, as DNA: TGTGCCACCAGCAGACCACCACAGGGGACCTACGAAAAACTGTTTTTT. The rearrangement uses TRBV15 and TRBJ1-4; 7 bases fit TRBD1. Germline V gene data show CDR1 as LNHNV and CDR2 as YYDKDF (reference sequence). The J segment lost 8 bases and the V segment lost 2 bases, leaving 11 bases of the junction unmatched. This CDR3 is built from 16 residues.

This clone turned up a few times. One end of the junction does not line up with germline, which may come from a read error. The rearrangement joins TRBV5-1 to TRBJ2-2; TRBD2 aligns across 8 bases. The V gene's germline CDR1 is SGHRS and CDR2 YFSETQ. This CDR3 spans 19 amino acids. In DNA form, the CDR3 reads TGCTCCAGCAGCGCCCGGGCTCCTGGGAGCGGGAGTGTTGCCGGGGAGCTGTTTTTT. Translating it yields CSSSARAPGSGSVAGELFF.

The chain combines TRBV29-1 with TRBJ2-7, with D perhaps matching TRBD1 (5 bases). Germline V lookup: CDR1 SQVTM, CDR2 ANQGSEA. Trimming left V 1 base short and J 0 bases short, with 10 bases between. The CDR3 covers 14 residues. The CDR3 nucleotides read TGCAGCGTTGAAGGGACATCTCGCTCCTACGAGCAGTACTTC. Residues: CSVEGTSRSYEQYF.

This clone was recorded a few times. J is TRBJ1-1 and V is TRBV5-6; 9 bases agree with TRBD1. Germline V gene data show CDR1 as SGHDT and CDR2 as YYEEEE. The V segment lost 5 bases and the J segment 5 bases; nucleotides outside the gene matches: 7. This CDR3 comprises 14 residues. The CDR3 is CASSLLQGATEAFF. DNA for the CDR3: TGTGCCAGCAGTTTATTACAGGGGGCGACTGAAGCTTTCTTT. The full variable domain, completed using reference TRBV5-6 and TRBJ1-1, is DAGVTQSPTHLIKTRGQQVTLRCSPKSGHDTVSWYQQALGQGPQFIFQYYEEEERQRGNFPDRFSGHQFPNYSSELNVNALLLGDSALYLCASSLLQGATEAFFGQGTRLTVV.

This chain links TRBV30 with TRBJ1-5, with D unresolved. There are 14 residues in the CDR3. The V gene's germline CDR1 is GTSNPN and CDR2 SVGIG (reference sequence). V was shortened by 3 bases and J by 7 bases, with 16 bases between the two germline ends. CDR3 coding DNA: TGTGCCTGGAGCGCCTTTGGCGGGGAGCAGCCCCAGCATTTT. It codes for CAWSAFGGEQPQHF.

V is TRBV10-3 and J is TRBJ2-1, with 8 bases lining up with TRBD1. The CDR3 extends over 16 amino acids. Germline trimming cut 0 bases from V and 5 bases from J; bases unmatched to any gene: 6. The V gene's germline CDR1 is ENHRY and CDR2 SYGVKD. CDR3 residues: CAISESSGGADNEQFF. The DNA of the CDR3 is TGTGCCATCAGTGAGTCTTCAGGGGGCGCCGACAATGAGCAGTTCTTC.

This clone was counted a few times. V gene TRBV6-5 combines with J gene TRBJ1-2, with 7 bases identical to TRBD1. Germline V gene sequence: CDR1 MNHEY, CDR2 SVGAGI. The V and J ends lost 6 bases and 14 bases, in that order; junction bases with no gene match: 15. The CDR3 is 13 amino acids. This CDR3 reads CASSRGQRMTQTF. Here the CDR3 DNA reads TGTGCCAGCAGCAGGGGACAGAGGATGACTCAAACCTTC.